This T cell receptor (beta chain) was sequenced for a study of CD8 T cells in Susac syndrome. TCR beta sequences were obtained from blood CD8+ and CD4+ T cells. FACS enriched CD8+ TEMRA cells, while bulk CD8+ and CD4+ were negatively isolated. The CDR3 length is 17 residues. The J segment lost 6 bases and the V segment lost 4 bases, leaving 14 bases of the junction unmatched. CDR1 and CDR2 from the germline V gene are SGDLS and YYNGEE. A quantity of about 0.5 to 1 ug RNA underwent reverse transcription using random hexamers. TCR beta CDR3 was amplified by immunoSEQ covering 54 Vbeta and 13 Jbeta. TCRdb called the immunoSEQ multiplex PCR reads again in MiXCR, with one record for every CDR3 protein. Among about 150,000 distinct CDR3 sequences listed, around 95% were seen once.

This chain connects TRBV9 to TRBJ2-3, with 10 positions matching TRBD2. The sample comprised CD8+ T cells from PBMCs. The sequence came from a human donor with multiple sclerosis. The CDR3 region is CASSLRTSGLTSDTQYF. CDR3 bases: TGTGCCAGCAGCCTCCGGACTAGCGGCTTGACGTCGGATACGCAGTATTTT.